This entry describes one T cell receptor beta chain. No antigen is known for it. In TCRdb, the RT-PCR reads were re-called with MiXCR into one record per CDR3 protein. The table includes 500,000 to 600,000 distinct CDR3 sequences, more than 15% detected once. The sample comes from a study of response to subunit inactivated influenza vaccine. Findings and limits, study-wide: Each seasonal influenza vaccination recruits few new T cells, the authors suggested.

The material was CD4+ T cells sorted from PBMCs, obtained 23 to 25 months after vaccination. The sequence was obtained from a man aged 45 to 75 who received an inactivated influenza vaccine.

The CDR3 sequence: CASSLGDYSNQPQHF. CDR3 sequence (DNA): TGTGCCAGCAGTTTAGGAGATTATAGCAATCAGCCCCAGCATTTT. The V call is TRBV12-3 or TRBV12-4, the J call TRBJ1-5; D is undetermined. The CDR3 is 15 residues long. The V end lost 1 base, the J end lost 0 bases, and 7 bases lay between the germline ends.